The 5 T cell receptor beta chains presented below share a single source sample, sequenced in a study of shared clonotypes between healthy human individuals. CD45RO-negative, CCR7-selected cells formed the naive CD8 fraction, which excluded terminally differentiated effector memory CD45RA+ cells. The repertoire was sequenced with immunoSEQ multiplex PCR; TCRdb's copy has only in-frame clones and lacks some. The repertoire holds roughly 2,000,000 clones, 93% seen once, with approximately 1.7% in the top ten. The specimen sequenced was naive CD8+ T cells from PBMCs. The receptors stem from a man aged 18 to 29 in good health. Some clones in this sample may be carry-over from other donors' samples.

The chain employs TRBV28 and TRBJ2-1; 10 nucleotides align to TRBD2. V was pared by 6 bases and J by 0 bases, with 17 bases of the junction left unmatched. CDR1 and CDR2 (germline): MDHEN, SYDVKM. The CDR3 totals 20 residues. The CDR3 region has the DNA TGTGCCAGCAGCTCTAGGGCCTTAGGGAGCGGGAGGGGCTCCTACAATGAGCAGTTCTTC. As protein: CASSSRALGSGRGSYNEQFF.

V and J are TRBV5-4 and TRBJ2-1; D is possibly TRBD1 or TRBD2 (5 bases each). The length of the CDR3 is 15 residues. CDR1 and CDR2 (germline): SGHNT, YYREEE (reference sequence). V was clipped by 0 bases and J by 5 bases, with 12 bases between them. Here the CDR3 DNA reads TGTGCCAGCAGCTTGGTCTTAGGGGACCACAATGAGCAGTTCTTC. Amino acids: CASSLVLGDHNEQFF. The variable domain in full, completed from reference TRBV5-4 and TRBJ2-1, reads ETGVTQSPTHLIKTRGQQVTLRCSSQSGHNTVSWYQQALGQGPQFIFQYYREEENGRGNFPPRFSGLQFPNYSSELNVNALELDDSALYLCASSLVLGDHNEQFFGPGTRLTVL.

The chain has TRBV6-4 and TRBJ2-3; D unclear. Per the germline V gene, CDR1 is MRHNA and CDR2 is SNTAGT. Between the trimmed V and J ends, which lost 4 bases and 0 bases, there was a span of 8 bases. The CDR3 has 14 residues. CDR3 nucleotides: TGTGCCAGCAGTGGCCTCTCTAGCACAGATACGCAGTATTTT. Its translation: CASSGLSSTDTQYF.

This chain connects TRBV7-6 to TRBJ2-7; possibly TRBD2 for D (6 bases). V was pared by 5 bases and J by 4 bases, with 15 bases between. The CDR3 spans 14 residues. Germline CDR1 reads SGHVS; CDR2 reads FNYEAQ. In DNA form, the CDR3 reads TGTGCCAGCAGCGGACCCCCCGGGGGTTACGAGCAGTACTTC. Its translation: CASSGPPGGYEQYF. Drawing the rest from reference TRBV7-6 and TRBJ2-7, the complete variable domain is GAGVSQSPRYKVTKRGQDVALRCDPISGHVSLYWYRQALGQGPEFLTYFNYEAQQDKSGLPNDRFSAERPEGSISTLTIQRTEQRDSAMYRCASSGPPGGYEQYFGPGTRLTVT.

The chain joins TRBV19 to TRBJ1-2; D ambiguous. Between the trimmed V and J ends, which lost 8 bases and 8 bases, there was a span of 15 bases. Per germline, CDR1 LNHDA and CDR2 SQIVND (reference sequence). The CDR3 contains 12 residues. CDR3 in amino acids: CASLNPFYGYTF. CDR3 in DNA: TGTGCCAGTCTCAACCCTTTCTACGGCTACACCTTC.